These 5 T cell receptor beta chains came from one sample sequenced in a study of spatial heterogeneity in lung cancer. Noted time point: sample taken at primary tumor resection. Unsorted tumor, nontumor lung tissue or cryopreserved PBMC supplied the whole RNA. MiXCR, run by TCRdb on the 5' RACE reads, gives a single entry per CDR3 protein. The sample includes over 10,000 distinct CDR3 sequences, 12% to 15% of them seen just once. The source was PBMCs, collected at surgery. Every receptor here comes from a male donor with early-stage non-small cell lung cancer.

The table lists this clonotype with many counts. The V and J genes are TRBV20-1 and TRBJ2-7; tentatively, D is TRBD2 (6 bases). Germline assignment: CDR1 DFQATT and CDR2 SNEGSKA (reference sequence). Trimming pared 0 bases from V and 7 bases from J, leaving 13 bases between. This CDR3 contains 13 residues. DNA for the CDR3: TGCAGTGCTAGAGATCCCGGGACTGCTGAGCAGTACTTC. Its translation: CSARDPGTAEQYF.

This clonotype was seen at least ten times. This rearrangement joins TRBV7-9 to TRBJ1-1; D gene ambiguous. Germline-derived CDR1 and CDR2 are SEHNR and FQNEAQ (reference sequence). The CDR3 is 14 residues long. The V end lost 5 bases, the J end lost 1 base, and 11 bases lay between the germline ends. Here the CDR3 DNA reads TGTGCCAGCAGCCTCTCTACGGGGAACACTGAAGCTTTCTTT. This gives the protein CASSLSTGNTEAFF. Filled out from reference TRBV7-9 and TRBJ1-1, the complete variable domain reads DTGVSQNPRHKITKRGQNVTFRCDPISEHNRLYWYRQTLGQGPEFLTYFQNEAQLEKSRLLSDRFSAERPKGSFSTLEIQRTEQGDSAMYLCASSLSTGNTEAFFGQGTRLTVV.

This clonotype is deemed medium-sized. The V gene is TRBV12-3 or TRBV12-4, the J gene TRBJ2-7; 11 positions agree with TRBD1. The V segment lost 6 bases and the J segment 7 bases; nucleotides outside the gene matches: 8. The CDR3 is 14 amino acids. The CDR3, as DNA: TGTGCCAGCAGAGGGACAGGGGGAGAAGAAGAGCAGTACTTC. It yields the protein CASRGTGGEEEQYF.

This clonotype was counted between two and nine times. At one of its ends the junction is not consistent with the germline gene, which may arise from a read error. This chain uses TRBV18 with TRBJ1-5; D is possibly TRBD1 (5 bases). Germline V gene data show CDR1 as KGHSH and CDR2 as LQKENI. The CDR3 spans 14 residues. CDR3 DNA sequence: TGTGCCAGCTCTTCGGGAACAGGCAAGCAGCCCCAGCATTTT. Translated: CASSSGTGKQPQHF.

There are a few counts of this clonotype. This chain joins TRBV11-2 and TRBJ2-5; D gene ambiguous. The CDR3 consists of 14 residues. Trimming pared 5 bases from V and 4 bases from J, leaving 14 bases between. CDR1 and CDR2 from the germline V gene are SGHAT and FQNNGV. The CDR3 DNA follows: TGTGCCAGCAGCGATAGTTGGGTGTCAGAGACCCAGTACTTC. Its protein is CASSDSWVSETQYF.